The present T cell receptor beta chain was sequenced within a study of OX40 agonist ivuxolimab in advanced cancers. Study overall: Given to patients was ivuxolimab, an agonistic anti-OX40 (CD134) antibody. Participants averaged 60 years of age (range about 23 to 90) and were approximately 81% male.

TCRdb's table, derived via immunoSEQ multiplex PCR, lists solely in-frame clones and lacks some. The table lists roughly 80,000 clones, around four fifths of them singletons, with approximately 0.79% in the top ten. With respect to this clone: Other DNA variants within this sample encode the same CDR3.

The CDR3 extends over 13 amino acids. The germline CDR1 and CDR2 sequences are KGHSH and LQKENI. V gave up 0 bases and J gave up 0 bases, with 1 base separating them. On cycle 4 day 1 and cycle 7 day 1, as well as at baseline, blood was sampled. The sequences come from CD4+ or CD8+ T cells sorted from blood, collected in a trial of the OX40 agonist ivuxolimab. This TCR came from an adult with an advanced solid tumor such as melanoma, head and neck, liver or kidney cancer. The genes are TRBV18 and TRBJ2-3, with D uncertain. This chain's CDR3 is CASSPPSTDTQYF. CDR3 DNA sequence: TGTGCCAGCTCACCACCCAGCACAGATACGCAGTATTTT. The whole variable domain, remainder taken from reference TRBV18 and TRBJ2-3, is NAGVMQNPRHLVRRRGQEARLRCSPMKGHSHVYWYRQLPEEGLKFMVYLQKENIIDESGMPKERFSAEFPKEGPSILRIQQVVRGDSAAYFCASSPPSTDTQYFGPGTRLTVL.